This T cell receptor (beta chain) originates from a study of tumor and adjacent non-tumor tissue in lung cancer. A modified ARM-PCR protocol with three rounds of nested PCR amplified TCRbeta. Each CDR3 protein gets one entry after TCRdb re-called the multiplex PCR reads with MiXCR. The sample lists about 200,000 distinct CDR3 sequences, 70% to 75% seen once, with around 25% in the top ten. This CDR3 comprises 13 residues. V lost 5 bases to trimming and J lost 9 bases, with 16 bases between them. This sample's RNA came from whole unsorted tissue. Comments on this clonotype: Its antigen is not identified. Lacking the conserved final phenylalanine or tryptophan, this CDR3 likely reflects a read error.

Regarding the study as a whole: Compared with tumor, normal lung showed significantly lower TCR diversity.

This clonotype originated in a man in his sixties with non-small cell lung cancer. The V and J genes are TRBV12-3 or TRBV12-4 and TRBJ2-5; D is perhaps TRBD2 (5 bases). The sequenced sample consisted of lung tumor tissue. The CDR3 is CASSQDWTGAQYS. DNA for the CDR3: TGTGCCAGCAGTCAGGACTGGACTGGGGCCCAGTACTCT.